This T cell receptor (beta chain) was sequenced for a study of blood T cell repertoires in COVID-19. The overall study: Acute and convalescent COVID-19 samples came from the United States, Italy and Spain.

The sample holds one count of this clone. CDR1 and CDR2 from the germline V gene are LGHDT and YNNKEL (reference sequence). CDR3 length: 14 residues. The V and J ends lost 1 base and 8 bases respectively, with 14 bases between them. TCRdb's copy holds only in-frame clones and misses some; the assay was immunoSEQ multiplex PCR. The data show over 120,000 clones, over 85% seen once. The chain is built from TRBV3-1 (or the pseudogene TRBV3-2) and TRBJ1-1; possible D gene TRBD1, 5 bases. Sample: peripheral blood. This clonotype was obtained from a human donor in a cohort sampled during active COVID-19. The DNA for the CDR3 is TGTGCCAGCAGCCAAGGTACAGGCGGCGAAGAAGCTTTCTTT. Its protein is CASSQGTGGEEAFF.